The text below deals with one T cell receptor beta chain. The authors' processing: Scientists estimated how many nucleated cells there were by amplifying reference gene primers. Clones were read by immunoSEQ multiplex PCR, and TCRdb kept only the in-frame ones, dropping some. Clone size and the V and J calls come from that table; the DNA yielded D and trimming. The table records about 130,000 clones, 85% of them present only once. The record originates from a study of blood T cell repertoires in COVID-19. This CDR3 spans 14 amino acids. The germline V gene has CDR1 SGDLS and CDR2 YYNGEE. Deletions cut 4 bases from V and 4 bases from J, with 15 bases between.

The J gene is TRBJ2-7, the V gene TRBV9; maybe TRBD2 (5 bases). This sequence originates from a man older than 75 with active or convalescent COVID-19. The sequenced sample was peripheral blood. The CDR3 DNA reads as TGTGCCAGCAGCCCCGGCGGTCGGGGATACGAGCAGTACTTC. Its protein is CASSPGGRGYEQYF.